This T cell receptor (beta chain) is from a study of T cell responses to AZD1222 COVID-19 vaccine. In this sample, this clone turned up a few times. Deletions cut 4 bases from V and 3 bases from J, with 19 bases between. The CDR3 consists of 16 residues. Germline V gene lookup returns CDR1 SGDLS and CDR2 YYNGEE. TCRdb's copy holds only in-frame clones and misses some; the assay was immunoSEQ multiplex PCR. The table lists over 85,000 clones, about 81% of them singletons, with more than 13% in the top ten. The sequencing here drew on peripheral blood, taken 28 days after the second AZD1222 dose. V is TRBV9 and J is TRBJ1-2, with D perhaps TRBD1 (6 bases). The source is an adult who received the AZD1222 COVID-19 vaccine. The CDR3 protein is CASSSTTGKRDYGYTF. The CDR3 region has the DNA TGTGCCAGCAGCAGTACCACAGGGAAGCGCGACTATGGCTACACCTTC. The complete variable domain, with remaining parts taken from reference TRBV9 and TRBJ1-2, reads DSGVTQTPKHLITATGQRVTLRCSPRSGDLSVYWYQQSLDQGLQFLIQYYNGEERAKGNILERFSAQQFPDLHSELNLSSLELGDSALYFCASSSTTGKRDYGYTFGSGTRLTVV.